Shown below are 22 T cell receptor beta chains from a single sample sequenced in a study of T cell changes during pregnancy in multiple sclerosis. Repertoires were generated with immunoSEQ multiplex PCR, while TCRdb's copy carries only in-frame clones and drops some. Among about 41,000 clones listed, roughly 87% were seen once. Sequences were derived from CD4+ T cells from peripheral blood mononuclear cells, sampled in the first trimester of pregnancy. The receptors stem from a female donor with multiple sclerosis, enrolled in a pregnancy study.

The chain recombines TRBV19 with TRBJ2-7, with 10 bases lining up with TRBD2. The CDR3 sequence is 15 residues long. Trimming removed 5 bases from V and 4 bases from J; junction bases left unmatched: 8. Germline V gives CDR1 LNHDA, CDR2 SQIVND (reference sequence). The CDR3 sequence is CASSLTLAGIYEQYF. The CDR3, as DNA: TGTGCCAGTAGTTTGACACTAGCGGGAATTTACGAGCAGTACTTC.

The chain carries TRBV6-6 and TRBJ2-2, with 9 bases identical to TRBD1. The ends lost 5 bases at V and 4 bases at J; junction bases unmatched: 5. This CDR3 contains 15 residues. Germline values: CDR1 MNHNY, CDR2 SVGAGI (reference sequence). CDR3 region: CASSTGTGRTGELFF. The CDR3 DNA sequence: TGTGCCAGCAGTACCGGGACAGGGCGCACCGGGGAGCTGTTTTTT.

The chain employs TRBV5-1 and TRBJ2-5; 12 bases are shared with TRBD1. V gave up 4 bases and J gave up 1 base; unmatched junction bases: 5. The CDR3 covers 16 residues. CDR1 SGHRS and CDR2 YFSETQ come from the germline V gene. The CDR3 DNA reads as TGCGCCAGCAGCCACGGGACAGGGGGCTTCCAAGAGACCCAGTACTTC. Its protein product is CASSHGTGGFQETQYF.

The V call is TRBV5-4, the J call TRBJ2-7; the D gene is possibly TRBD1 (6 bases). The germline V gene has CDR1 SGHNT and CDR2 YYREEE (reference sequence). The CDR3 consists of 14 residues. V gave up 3 bases and J gave up 2 bases, with 12 bases separating them. In nucleotides, the CDR3 is TGTGCCAGCAGCTGGGCTGGACAGCCCTACGAGCAGTACTTC. This codes for CASSWAGQPYEQYF.

Here the CDR3 DNA reads TGTGCCAGCAGCTTCCAGGGGACAGGCGAAAAACTGTTTTTT. Translating it yields CASSFQGTGEKLFF. The chain combines TRBV5-6 with TRBJ1-4; the match to TRBD1 covers 8 bases. This CDR3 is built from 14 residues. Germline-derived CDR1 and CDR2 are SGHDT and YYEEEE. After removal of 2 bases from V and 8 bases from J, the junction contained 5 bases not matched to a gene.

This clone was seen a single time. The V call is TRBV2, the J call TRBJ2-7; TRBD1 is a possible D gene (6 bases). The CDR3 has 16 amino acids. Looked up from germline, CDR1 is SNHLY and CDR2 is FYNNEI. V gave up 2 bases and J gave up 2 bases, with 16 bases separating them. CDR3 DNA: TGTGCCAGCAGTGAATCAAACGGGACACCCACCTACGAGCAGTACTTC. It specifies CASSESNGTPTYEQYF.

The chain links TRBV6-1 to TRBJ1-2, with no clear D. This CDR3 has 12 amino acids. Germline CDR1 and CDR2: MNHNS and SASEGT. Trimming stripped 6 bases from V and 7 bases from J, with 12 bases between. CDR3 DNA: TGTGCCAGCAGCCCGGGTCCTCCTGGCTACACCTTC. It codes for CASSPGPPGYTF.

This clone has a handful of counts. This rearrangement joins TRBV18 to TRBJ1-2, with a tentative D call TRBD1 (6 bases). CDR3 length: 13 residues. Trimming pared 5 bases from V and 7 bases from J, leaving 14 bases between. Germline-derived CDR1 and CDR2 are KGHSH and LQKENI. For the CDR3, the DNA is TGTGCCAGCTCATCGCAAACAGGGACTGGCTACACCTTC. Amino acid sequence: CASSSQTGTGYTF.

This rearrangement joins TRBV6-1 to TRBJ1-5, with D unresolved. Germline V gene lookup returns CDR1 MNHNS and CDR2 SASEGT. V gave up 1 base and J gave up 2 bases, with 21 bases separating them. CDR3 length: 19 residues. CDR3 bases: TGTGCCAGCAGTGAAGAAGCGGCACCGATAATTGGGGGCAATCAGCCCCAGCATTTT. Amino acids: CASSEEAAPIIGGNQPQHF.

The chain has TRBV28 and TRBJ2-2; no firm D call. Trimming removed 7 bases from V and 6 bases from J, with 9 bases in between. CDR3 length equals 12 residues. The germline CDR1 and CDR2 sequences are MDHEN and SYDVKM. This CDR3 reads CASMTQAGELFF. Written as DNA, the CDR3 is TGTGCCAGCATGACCCAGGCCGGGGAGCTGTTTTTT.

V usage is TRBV11-1 and J usage is TRBJ2-7, with 9 bases fitting TRBD1. The V segment lost 4 bases and the J segment 5 bases; nucleotides outside the gene matches: 9. This CDR3 has 15 amino acids. The germline CDR1 and CDR2 sequences are SGHAT and FQDESV (reference sequence). The CDR3 loop reads CASSSGTGLYNEQYF. DNA for the CDR3: TGTGCCAGCAGCTCTGGGACAGGGCTTTACAACGAGCAGTACTTC.

The chain employs TRBV5-4 and TRBJ1-2; D may be TRBD1 (6 bases). CDR3 length: 13 amino acids. Between the trimmed V and J ends, which lost 4 bases and 3 bases, there was a span of 10 bases. CDR1 is SGHNT, CDR2 YYREEE, per germline (reference sequence). CDR3 loop: CASSRGQHYGYTF. The CDR3 DNA follows: TGTGCCAGCAGCAGAGGACAGCACTATGGCTACACCTTC.

This clone was observed once. This rearrangement joins TRBV5-1 to TRBJ2-5, with 10 positions matching TRBD1. The CDR3 runs 15 residues. With V trimmed by 2 bases and J by 3 bases, 4 bases remained unmatched. Germline CDR1 reads SGHRS; CDR2 reads YFSETQ. The CDR3 coding sequence is TGCGCCAGCAGCTTATCCGGGACAGGGGAAGAGACCCAGTACTTC. This codes for CASSLSGTGEETQYF.

This clone was seen ten or more times. J is TRBJ2-6 and V is TRBV6-6; D might be TRBD2 (6 bases). This CDR3 has 16 amino acids. Trimming pared 2 bases from V and 3 bases from J, leaving 11 bases between. Germline CDR1 reads MNHNY; CDR2 reads SVGAGI (reference sequence). CDR3: CASSYGGARGANVLTF. CDR3 bases: TGTGCCAGCAGTTACGGAGGGGCGCGTGGGGCCAACGTCCTGACTTTC.

This rearrangement joins TRBV27 to TRBJ1-5; possible D gene TRBD1, 5 bases. The CDR3 totals 15 residues. Trimming took 6 bases from V and 2 from J, leaving 14 bases between them. The V gene's germline CDR1 is MNHEY and CDR2 SMNVEV (reference sequence). In DNA, the CDR3 is TGTGCCAGCAGATTGGGGGGGTCTCGCAATCAGCCCCAGCATTTT. This gives the protein CASRLGGSRNQPQHF.

The chain uses TRBV19 and TRBJ2-1; the match to TRBD2 covers 9 bases. The germline CDR1 and CDR2 sequences are LNHDA and SQIVND (reference sequence). Trimming cost V 5 bases and J 6 bases; bases outside gene matches: 5. The CDR3 has 14 amino acids. CDR3 loop: CASSLGTSRNEQFF. The DNA of the CDR3 is TGTGCCAGTAGTCTAGGGACTAGCCGCAATGAGCAGTTCTTC.

The chain carries TRBV19 and TRBJ2-2, with 10 bases matching TRBD1. Looked up from germline, CDR1 is LNHDA and CDR2 is SQIVND (reference sequence). V shed 9 bases, J shed 5 bases, and the junction held 6 bases outside the gene matches. The length of the CDR3 is 14 residues. The CDR3 DNA follows: TGTGCCAGCCTTGACAGGGGGCGGACCGGGGAGCTGTTTTTT. Protein: CASLDRGRTGELFF.

This chain links TRBV7-2 with TRBJ2-1; D possibly corresponds to TRBD1 (5 bases). The CDR3 is made up of 14 amino acids. Germline values: CDR1 SGHTA, CDR2 FQGNSA. V was pared by 3 bases and J by 7 bases, with 13 bases between. The chain's CDR3 is CASSLGRAWNEQFF. The DNA for the CDR3 is TGTGCCAGCAGCTTGGGCAGGGCTTGGAATGAGCAGTTCTTC.

This chain links TRBV5-4 with TRBJ2-7; 9 bases are shared with TRBD1. V shed 5 bases, J shed 5 bases, and the junction held 17 bases outside the gene matches. The CDR3 runs 17 residues. CDR1 and CDR2 (germline): SGHNT, YYREEE (reference sequence). CDR3 residues: CASSSPSPGQGGNEQYF. CDR3 DNA: TGTGCCAGCAGTTCTCCCTCACCGGGACAGGGCGGCAACGAGCAGTACTTC.

The V call is TRBV29-1, the J call TRBJ2-1; D is uncertain. Germline values: CDR1 SQVTM, CDR2 ANQGSEA. Trimming shortened V by 0 bases and J by 0 bases, and 9 bases separated the two germline ends. The CDR3 is 15 residues long. CDR3 protein: CSVEDVTFSYNEQFF. The CDR3 nucleotides read TGCAGCGTTGAAGATGTGACTTTCTCCTACAATGAGCAGTTCTTC.

This clone occurred once. The V and J genes are TRBV25-1 and TRBJ2-6; no firm D call. CDR1 is MGHDK and CDR2 is SYGVNS in the germline V gene. The CDR3 consists of 15 residues. Trimming cost V 6 bases and J 0 bases, with 9 bases left between them. CDR3 residues: CASSPPYSGANVLTF. CDR3 nucleotide sequence: TGTGCCAGCAGCCCACCCTACTCTGGGGCCAACGTCCTGACTTTC.

This clone occurred a few times. This rearrangement joins TRBV28 to TRBJ2-7; 13 bases match TRBD2. This CDR3 contains 17 residues. Germline V CDR1 and CDR2: MDHEN, SYDVKM. Germline trimming cut 1 base from V and 3 bases from J; bases unmatched to any gene: 6. The CDR3 spells CASSLYGLAGDFYEQYF. CDR3 nucleotides: TGTGCCAGCAGTTTATACGGACTAGCGGGAGATTTCTACGAGCAGTACTTC. Using reference TRBV28 and TRBJ2-7 for the parts outside the CDR3, the full variable domain is DVKVTQSSRYLVKRTGEKVFLECVQDMDHENMFWYRQDPGLGLRLIYFSYDVKMKEKGDIPEGYSVSREKKERFSLILESASTNQTSMYLCASSLYGLAGDFYEQYFGPGTRLTVT.